The clone carrying this TCR beta chain was observed a single time. Its cognate antigen is unknown. This sample is drawn from a study of OX40 agonist ivuxolimab in advanced cancers. Across the study: Each dose-escalation patient presented with hepatocellular carcinoma, melanoma, renal cell or head and neck cancer. Of mixed ages from about 23 to 79 and averaging roughly 66 years, the group was 65% to 85% male.

The repertoire was sequenced with immunoSEQ multiplex PCR; TCRdb's copy has only in-frame clones and lacks some. The repertoire holds more than 30,000 clones, with roughly 90% as singletons. General study findings and limits: The study found among the lowest clonal expansion in partial responders at 0.1-3.0 mg/kg.

The sample was CD4+ or CD8+ T cells sorted from blood, taken in a trial of the OX40 agonist ivuxolimab. This sequence was found in an adult with an advanced solid tumor such as melanoma, head and neck, liver or kidney cancer.

The CDR3: CASSQLGNGNTIYF. The DNA of the CDR3 is TGCGCCAGCAGCCAACTGGGGAACGGAAACACCATATATTTT. The chain joins TRBV4-1 to TRBJ1-3; D ambiguous. The CDR3 has 14 amino acids. Germline V lookup: CDR1 MGHRA, CDR2 YSYEKL. V was clipped by 2 bases and J by 4 bases, with 9 bases between them.